What follows are 11 T cell receptor beta chains derived from one specimen sequenced in a study of blood T cells in healthy people across ages. The second PCR ran about 6 to 12 cycles with a sample-barcoded 5' primer and J-beta primers. MiXCR, applied by TCRdb to the 5' RACE reads, yields one record per CDR3 protein. The data hold 800,000 or so distinct CDR3 sequences, with about 47% observed a single time. The specimen was blood. The receptors come from an elderly man in good health.

This sequence joins TRBV19 and TRBJ2-1; 11 bases agree with TRBD2. The CDR3 sequence is 14 residues long. Germline trimming cut 10 bases from V and 6 bases from J; bases unmatched to any gene: 8. Germline V CDR1 and CDR2: LNHDA, SQIVND (reference sequence). CDR3 bases: TGTGCCACCAGTAGCGGGAGGGTCCGCAATGAGCAGTTCTTC. As protein: CATSSGRVRNEQFF.

This clonotype has just a few counts. J is TRBJ2-3 and V is TRBV29-1, with no clear D. Looked up from germline, CDR1 is SQVTM and CDR2 is ANQGSEA. The ends were cut back, 2 bases at V and 0 bases at J, with 9 bases in the middle. The CDR3 totals 14 residues. The CDR3 here is CSVENTASTDTQYF. CDR3 bases: TGCAGCGTTGAAAATACAGCTAGCACAGATACGCAGTATTTT.

This clonotype appeared a few times. The genes are TRBV10-2 and TRBJ2-7, with 12 bases that match TRBD1. With V trimmed by 8 bases and J by 0 bases, 5 bases remained unmatched. The CDR3 has 15 amino acids. Germline V lookup: CDR1 WSHSY, CDR2 SAAADI. CDR3 DNA: TGCGCCAGCGGGGGACAGGGGGCGGTCTCCTACGAGCAGTACTTC. The encoded protein is CASGGQGAVSYEQYF.

There are a few counts of this clonotype. The junction and the germline gene differ at one end; a read error may be behind it. The chain employs TRBV6-6 and TRBJ2-1, with no clear D. In germline, CDR1 is MNHNY, CDR2 SVGAGI (reference sequence). This CDR3 is built from 10 residues. In DNA, the CDR3 is TGTGCCAGCAGAAACAATGAGCGGTTCTTC. Its protein is CASRNNERFF.

Only a few counts were recorded for this clonotype. The chain links TRBV9 to TRBJ2-6; D possibly matches TRBD1 or TRBD2 (5 bases each). V lost 0 bases and J 2 bases, leaving 15 bases between the germline ends. This CDR3 contains 18 residues. Germline V lookup: CDR1 SGDLS, CDR2 YYNGEE. The chain's CDR3 is CASSVVGDGPPGANVLTF. In nucleotides, the CDR3 is TGTGCCAGCAGCGTAGTAGGGGACGGCCCGCCTGGGGCCAACGTCCTGACTTTC.

This rearrangement joins TRBV6-5 to TRBJ2-1; TRBD2 matches at 13 bases. The DNA matches TRBJ2-7 better at its end, which makes the J call doubtful. Germline CDR1 is MNHEY and CDR2 is SVGAGI. This CDR3 comprises 19 residues. The CDR3 DNA sequence: TGTGCCAGCAGTTACTCCGGGACTAGCGGGGTTGACTCCTACAATGAGCAGTACTTC. Translating gives CASSYSGTSGVDSYNEQYF.

This clonotype was observed a handful of times. The chain employs TRBV6-6 and TRBJ2-6; D gene uncertain. Between the trimmed V and J ends, which lost 6 bases and 4 bases, there was a span of 13 bases. This CDR3 is built from 15 residues. Germline V gene data show CDR1 as MNHNY and CDR2 as SVGAGI (reference sequence). CDR3 coding DNA: TGTGCCAGCAGCGTCATGCGCTCCGGGGCCAACGTCCTGACTTTC. Translation gives CASSVMRSGANVLTF.

The count of this clonotype is one. The chain joins TRBV20-1 to TRBJ2-5; perhaps D is TRBD1 or TRBD2 (5 bases each). CDR3 length: 16 amino acids. Germline CDR1 DFQATT, CDR2 SNEGSKA (reference sequence). The V and J ends lost 1 base and 4 bases respectively, with 19 bases between them. The CDR3 bases are TGCAGTGCTAGAGGCCAGGGAACTCCTGCGGGAGAGACCCAGTACTTC. Translated: CSARGQGTPAGETQYF.

For this clonotype: This may stem from a read error, because a much larger clone lies one nucleotide away. The rearrangement joins TRBV20-1 to TRBJ2-1, with TRBD2 matching 7 bases. CDR1 and CDR2 (germline): DFQATT, SNEGSKA (reference sequence). The CDR3 runs to 15 residues. The CDR3 loop reads CSASWREGTANGQFF. As DNA, the CDR3 is TGCAGTGCTAGCTGGAGGGAGGGTACTGCGAATGGGCAGTTCTTC.

V usage is TRBV4-1 and J usage is TRBJ2-5, with D perhaps matching TRBD1 or TRBD2 (5 bases each). V was shortened by 0 bases and J by 11 bases, with 19 bases between the two germline ends. In germline, CDR1 is MGHRA, CDR2 YSYEKL. This CDR3 has 15 residues. This CDR3 is CASSQDPQGRNEQYF. DNA for the CDR3: TGCGCCAGCAGCCAAGATCCCCAGGGACGCAATGAGCAGTACTTC.

The chain couples TRBV28 to TRBJ1-2; D possibly corresponds to TRBD1 (5 bases). CDR3 size: 14 residues. Per germline, CDR1 MDHEN and CDR2 SYDVKM. With 10 bases removed from V and 1 base from J, the gap between germline ends came to 16 bases. CDR3 in DNA: TGTGCCACCATTGGGACCGAATTTAACTATGGCTACACCTTC. Amino acids: CATIGTEFNYGYTF.